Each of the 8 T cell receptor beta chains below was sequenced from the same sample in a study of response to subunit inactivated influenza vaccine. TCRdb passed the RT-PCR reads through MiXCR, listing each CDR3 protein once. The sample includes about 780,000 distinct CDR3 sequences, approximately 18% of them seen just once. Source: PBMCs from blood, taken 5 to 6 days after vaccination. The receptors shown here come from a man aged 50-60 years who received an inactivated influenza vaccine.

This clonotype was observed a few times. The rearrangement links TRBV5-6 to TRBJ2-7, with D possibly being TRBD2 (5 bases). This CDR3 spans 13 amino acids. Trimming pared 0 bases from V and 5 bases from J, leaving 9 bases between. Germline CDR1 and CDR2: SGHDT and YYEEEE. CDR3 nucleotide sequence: TGTGCCAGCAGCTTGGTTGAGGGTCACGAGCAGTACTTC. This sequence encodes CASSLVEGHEQYF.

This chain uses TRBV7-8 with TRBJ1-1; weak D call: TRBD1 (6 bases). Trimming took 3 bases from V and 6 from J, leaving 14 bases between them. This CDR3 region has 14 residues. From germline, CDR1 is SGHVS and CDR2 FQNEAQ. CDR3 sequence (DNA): TGTGCCAGCAGCTTTAGCGGCCCAGGGGCTGAAGCTTTCTTT. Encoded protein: CASSFSGPGAEAFF.

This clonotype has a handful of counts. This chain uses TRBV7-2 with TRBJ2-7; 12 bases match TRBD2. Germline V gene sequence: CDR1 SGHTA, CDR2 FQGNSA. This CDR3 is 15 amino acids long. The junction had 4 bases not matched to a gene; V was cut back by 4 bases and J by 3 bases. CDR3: CASSSRTSGNYEQYF. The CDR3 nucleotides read TGTGCCAGCAGCTCACGGACTAGCGGGAACTACGAGCAGTACTTC.

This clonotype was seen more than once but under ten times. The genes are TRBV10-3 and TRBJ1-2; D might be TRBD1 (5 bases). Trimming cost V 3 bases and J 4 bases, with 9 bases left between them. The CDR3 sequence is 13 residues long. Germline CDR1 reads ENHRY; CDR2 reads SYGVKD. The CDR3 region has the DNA TGTGCCATCAGTGACCAGGGACCCTATGGCTACACCTTC. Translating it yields CAISDQGPYGYTF.

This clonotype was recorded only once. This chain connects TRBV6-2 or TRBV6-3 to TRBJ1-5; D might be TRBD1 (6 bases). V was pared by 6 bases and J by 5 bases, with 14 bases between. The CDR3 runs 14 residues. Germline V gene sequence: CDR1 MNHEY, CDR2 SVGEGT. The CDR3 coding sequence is TGTGCCAGCAGGCCTTACAGGGATCATCAGCCCCAGCATTTT. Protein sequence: CASRPYRDHQPQHF.

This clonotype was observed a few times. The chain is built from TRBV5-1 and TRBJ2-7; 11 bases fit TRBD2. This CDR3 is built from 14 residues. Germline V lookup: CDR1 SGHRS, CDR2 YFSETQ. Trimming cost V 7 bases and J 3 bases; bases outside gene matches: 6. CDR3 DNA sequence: TGCGCCAGCTGCCCGGGACTAGCGGTCTACGAGCAGTACTTC. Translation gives CASCPGLAVYEQYF.

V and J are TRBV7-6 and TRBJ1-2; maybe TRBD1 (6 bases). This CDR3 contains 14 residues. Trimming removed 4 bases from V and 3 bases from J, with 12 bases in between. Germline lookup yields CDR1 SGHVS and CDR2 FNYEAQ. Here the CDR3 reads CASSSGAEDYGYTF. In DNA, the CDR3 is TGTGCCAGCAGCTCAGGGGCCGAGGACTATGGCTACACCTTC.

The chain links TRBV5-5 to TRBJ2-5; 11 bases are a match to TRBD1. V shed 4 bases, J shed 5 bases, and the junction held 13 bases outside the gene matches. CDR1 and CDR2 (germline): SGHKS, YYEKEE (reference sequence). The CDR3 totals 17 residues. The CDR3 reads CASSLRAGTGGWETQYF. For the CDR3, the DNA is TGTGCCAGCAGCCTGAGGGCCGGGACAGGGGGATGGGAGACCCAGTACTTC.